These 7 T cell receptor beta chains share one sample of origin, sequenced in a study of response to subunit inactivated influenza vaccine. A single record per CDR3 protein comes from TCRdb applying MiXCR to the RT-PCR reads. This sample has hundreds of thousands of distinct CDR3 sequences; approximately 14% occur once, and the top ten carry 5.5% to 7%. This specimen consisted of PBMCs from blood, obtained less than 15 days before vaccination. The source is a man between 45 and 60 years old who received an inactivated influenza vaccine.

The sample holds many counts of this clonotype. The rearrangement uses TRBV5-4 and TRBJ2-2; D is undetermined. Germline V CDR1 and CDR2: SGHNT, YYREEE (reference sequence). Trimming took 3 bases from V and 3 from J, leaving 6 bases between them. The CDR3 length is 13 residues. The CDR3 DNA is TGTGCCAGCAGCTCCCGGGACACCGGGGAGCTGTTTTTT. It codes for CASSSRDTGELFF.

The CDR3 reads CASSDRTGGYNEQYF. The CDR3 nucleotides are TGTGCCAGCAGTGACCGGACAGGGGGATACAACGAGCAGTACTTC. The chain carries TRBV6-2 or TRBV6-3 and TRBJ2-7; 10 bases align to TRBD1. Germline CDR1 MNHEY, CDR2 SVGEGT. Trimming cost V 5 bases and J 5 bases; bases outside gene matches: 9. The CDR3 runs 15 residues.

This rearrangement joins TRBV14 to TRBJ2-7; no clear D gene. The germline V and J ends were trimmed by 0 bases and 4 bases, with 13 bases remaining between them. Germline V gene sequence: CDR1 SGHDN, CDR2 FVKESK. The CDR3 runs to 15 residues. For the CDR3, the DNA is TGTGCCAGCAGCCAAGATTGGCCAGAGACATACGAGCAGTACTTC. It codes for CASSQDWPETYEQYF.

J is TRBJ2-7 and V is TRBV20-1; no clear D gene. Trimming removed 3 bases at V and 7 bases at J, with 10 bases between. The CDR3 has 11 amino acids. Germline-derived CDR1 and CDR2 are DFQATT and SNEGSKA (reference sequence). The CDR3 DNA sequence: TGCAGTGCTAGGAGGCAGAGAGAGCAGTACTTC. The encoded protein is CSARRQREQYF.

This clonotype was picked up a small number of times. The chain carries TRBV20-1 and TRBJ2-1; TRBD1 might be the D (6 bases). Germline V gives CDR1 DFQATT, CDR2 SNEGSKA (reference sequence). With 1 base removed from V and 2 bases from J, the gap between germline ends came to 18 bases. The CDR3 runs 17 residues. The CDR3 sequence is CSARGRSGVPPYNEQFF. CDR3 DNA: TGCAGTGCTAGAGGGAGGTCAGGGGTCCCCCCCTACAATGAGCAGTTCTTC.

In its sample, this clonotype was seen many times. The chain uses TRBV13 and TRBJ2-1; possible D gene TRBD1, 5 bases. V was pared by 5 bases and J by 4 bases, with 9 bases between. The germline CDR1 and CDR2 sequences are PRHDT and FYEKMQ (reference sequence). This CDR3 is 13 amino acids long. The CDR3 loop reads CASSPDIYNEQFF. CDR3 nucleotides: TGTGCCAGCAGCCCGGACATATACAATGAGCAGTTCTTC.

The chain joins TRBV6-5 to TRBJ2-5, with 12 bases fitting TRBD2. Per the germline V gene, CDR1 is MNHEY and CDR2 is SVGAGI. V lost 2 bases, J lost 4 bases, and 11 bases stayed unmatched. The CDR3 extends over 18 amino acids. As DNA, the CDR3 is TGTGCCAGCAGTTACGTGACTAGCGGGAGATGGAGGAGAGAGACCCAGTACTTC. Translated: CASSYVTSGRWRRETQYF.